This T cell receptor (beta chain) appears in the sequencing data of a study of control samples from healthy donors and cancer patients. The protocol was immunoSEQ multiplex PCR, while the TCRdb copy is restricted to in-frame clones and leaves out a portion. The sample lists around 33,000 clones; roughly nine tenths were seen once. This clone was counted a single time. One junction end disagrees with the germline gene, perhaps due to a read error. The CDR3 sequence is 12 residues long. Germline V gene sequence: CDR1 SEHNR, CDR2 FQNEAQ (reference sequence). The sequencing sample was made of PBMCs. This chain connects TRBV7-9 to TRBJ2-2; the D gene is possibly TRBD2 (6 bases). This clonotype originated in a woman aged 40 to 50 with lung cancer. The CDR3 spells CAWGVNAGELFF. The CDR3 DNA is TGTGCTTGGGGGGTGAACGCCGGGGAGCTGTTTTTT.